Listed below are T cell receptor beta chains from one sample, sequenced in a study of blood T cell repertoires in COVID-19. TCRdb keeps only in-frame clones here, not all; method: immunoSEQ multiplex PCR. In the table there are 80,000 to 100,000 clones, 82% of which are singletons. Sequences were obtained from peripheral blood. These receptor sequences come from an older man with active or convalescent COVID-19. Both conserved end residues are part of each CDR3. Each record gives: CDR3 protein, CDR3 DNA, J gene, clone size, D gene, V gene. The D gene is left open where the match is weak. For some rows the clone size is stated as once, few or many, or as a class when expanded; others skip it.

CASSAGARTDTQYF | TGTGCCAGCAGTGCCGGAGCCCGGACAGATACGCAGTATTTT | TRBJ2-3 | few | . | TRBV2
CASSRQGNYGYTF | TGTGCCAGTAGTCGACAGGGTAACTATGGCTACACCTTC | TRBJ1-2 | . | TRBD1 | TRBV19
CASSNTGRNYGYTF | TGTGCCAGCAGCAACACCGGGAGAAACTATGGCTACACCTTC | TRBJ1-2 | . | . | TRBV7-9
CASSARLAGASGANVLTF | TGTGCCAGCAGTGCCCGACTAGCGGGGGCCTCTGGGGCCAACGTCCTGACTTTC | TRBJ2-6 | . | TRBD2 | TRBV6-1
CASSLGPPSGANVLTF | TGTGCCAGCAGCTTGGGGCCGCCCTCTGGGGCCAACGTCCTGACTTTC | TRBJ2-6 | . | . | TRBV5-6
CASSKATGGRYGYTF | TGTGCCAGCAGTAAAGCAACAGGGGGGAGGTATGGCTACACCTTC | TRBJ1-2 | few | TRBD1 | TRBV27
CASSELAGAGTQYF | TGTGCCAGCAGTGAACTAGCGGGGGCTGGGACCCAGTACTTC | TRBJ2-5 | . | TRBD2 | TRBV2
CASSFGSSYNEQFF | TGTGCCAGCAGTTTCGGTAGCTCCTACAATGAGCAGTTCTTC | TRBJ2-1 | few | . | TRBV28
CASSTRNRESNEEKLFF | TGTGCCAGCAGCACACGCAACAGGGAAAGCAATGAAGAAAAACTGTTTTTT | TRBJ1-4 | . | . | TRBV21-1
CASSNHRADTQYF | TGCGCCAGCAGCAACCACAGGGCAGATACGCAGTATTTT | TRBJ2-3 | many | . | TRBV10-2
CASSTRDRSKLFF | TGTGCCAGTAGTACCCGGGACAGGAGTAAACTGTTTTTT | TRBJ1-4 | . | TRBD1 | TRBV19
CASTLGATPGELFF | TGTGCCAGTACCCTGGGAGCTACCCCCGGGGAGCTGTTTTTT | TRBJ2-2 | . | . | TRBV19
CAISGTDDQPQHF | TGTGCCATCAGTGGGACAGACGATCAGCCCCAGCATTTT | TRBJ1-5 | . | . | TRBV10-3
CAVRGMRDEQYF | TGTGCCGTAAGGGGAATGCGTGACGAGCAGTACTTC | TRBJ2-7 | . | . | TRBV28
CASSLAAGPKTQYF | TGTGCCAGCAGCTTAGCAGCAGGGCCCAAGACCCAGTACTTC | TRBJ2-5 | . | . | TRBV7-2
CASSLGGTMNTEAFF | TGCGCCAGCAGCTTGGGAGGGACTATGAACACTGAAGCTTTCTTT | TRBJ1-1 | . | . | TRBV5-1
CASSPGLASTGELFF | TGTGCCAGCAGCCCAGGACTAGCTTCCACCGGGGAGCTGTTTTTT | TRBJ2-2 | . | TRBD2 | TRBV7-3
CASSFSGTVGIGYTF | TGTGCCAGCAGTTTCTCCGGGACAGTGGGAATTGGCTACACCTTC | TRBJ1-2 | . | TRBD1 | TRBV27
CASSFPLGTSGGQGDEQFF | TGTGCCAGCAGCTTCCCGCTGGGGACTAGCGGGGGTCAGGGGGATGAGCAGTTCTTC | TRBJ2-1 | once | TRBD2 | TRBV7-8
CASVARVETLYGYTF | TGTGCCTCAGTTGCGAGGGTCGAAACCCTCTATGGCTACACCTTC | TRBJ1-2 | . | . | TRBV6-6
CASSVLQETQYF | TGTGCCAGCAGTGTACTACAAGAGACCCAGTACTTC | TRBJ2-5 | . | . | TRBV12-3/TRBV12-4
CASSLRGQGGDTEAFF | TGTGCCAGCAGCTTACGGGGACAGGGGGGAGACACTGAAGCTTTCTTT | TRBJ1-1 | . | TRBD1 | TRBV7-3
CASRLQGDTEAFF | TGTGCCAGCAGACTACAGGGGGACACTGAAGCTTTCTTT | TRBJ1-1 | . | TRBD1 | TRBV16
CASSSDRNTGELFF | TGTGCCAGCAGTTCGGACAGGAACACCGGGGAGCTGTTTTTT | TRBJ2-2 | . | . | TRBV6-4
CSAQGYTEAFF | TGCAGTGCCCAGGGTTACACTGAAGCTTTCTTT | TRBJ1-1 | . | . | TRBV20-1
CASSLDGTFYGYTF | TGTGCCAGCAGCTTAGACGGGACTTTTTATGGCTACACCTTC | TRBJ1-2 | . | . | TRBV11-3
CASSPAGGISYEQYF | TGTGCCAGCAGCCCGGCGGGGGGCATCTCCTACGAGCAGTACTTC | TRBJ2-7 | . | TRBD2 | TRBV11-2
CASFRGHGTEAFF | TGCGCCAGCTTCAGGGGGCATGGGACTGAAGCTTTCTTT | TRBJ1-1 | few | TRBD1 | TRBV5-1
CASSQLAGGIYEQYF | TGTGCCAGCTCACAACTAGCGGGGGGAATCTACGAGCAGTACTTC | TRBJ2-7 | . | TRBD2 | TRBV18
CASSPLATGGQETQYF | TGTGCCAGCTCACCACTTGCGACAGGGGGCCAAGAGACCCAGTACTTC | TRBJ2-5 | . | TRBD1 | TRBV18
CASSQAAGANEQYF | TGTGCCAGCAGCCAAGCCGCAGGGGCTAACGAGCAGTACTTC | TRBJ2-7 | . | . | TRBV3-1/TRBV3-2
CASSQAGAGGRNEQFF | TGTGCCAGCAGCCAAGCAGGAGCGGGGGGACGCAATGAGCAGTTCTTC | TRBJ2-1 | once | TRBD2 | TRBV4-2
CASSLVGEGTDTQYF | TGTGCCAGCAGCTTAGTGGGGGAGGGCACAGATACGCAGTATTTT | TRBJ2-3 | . | . | TRBV13